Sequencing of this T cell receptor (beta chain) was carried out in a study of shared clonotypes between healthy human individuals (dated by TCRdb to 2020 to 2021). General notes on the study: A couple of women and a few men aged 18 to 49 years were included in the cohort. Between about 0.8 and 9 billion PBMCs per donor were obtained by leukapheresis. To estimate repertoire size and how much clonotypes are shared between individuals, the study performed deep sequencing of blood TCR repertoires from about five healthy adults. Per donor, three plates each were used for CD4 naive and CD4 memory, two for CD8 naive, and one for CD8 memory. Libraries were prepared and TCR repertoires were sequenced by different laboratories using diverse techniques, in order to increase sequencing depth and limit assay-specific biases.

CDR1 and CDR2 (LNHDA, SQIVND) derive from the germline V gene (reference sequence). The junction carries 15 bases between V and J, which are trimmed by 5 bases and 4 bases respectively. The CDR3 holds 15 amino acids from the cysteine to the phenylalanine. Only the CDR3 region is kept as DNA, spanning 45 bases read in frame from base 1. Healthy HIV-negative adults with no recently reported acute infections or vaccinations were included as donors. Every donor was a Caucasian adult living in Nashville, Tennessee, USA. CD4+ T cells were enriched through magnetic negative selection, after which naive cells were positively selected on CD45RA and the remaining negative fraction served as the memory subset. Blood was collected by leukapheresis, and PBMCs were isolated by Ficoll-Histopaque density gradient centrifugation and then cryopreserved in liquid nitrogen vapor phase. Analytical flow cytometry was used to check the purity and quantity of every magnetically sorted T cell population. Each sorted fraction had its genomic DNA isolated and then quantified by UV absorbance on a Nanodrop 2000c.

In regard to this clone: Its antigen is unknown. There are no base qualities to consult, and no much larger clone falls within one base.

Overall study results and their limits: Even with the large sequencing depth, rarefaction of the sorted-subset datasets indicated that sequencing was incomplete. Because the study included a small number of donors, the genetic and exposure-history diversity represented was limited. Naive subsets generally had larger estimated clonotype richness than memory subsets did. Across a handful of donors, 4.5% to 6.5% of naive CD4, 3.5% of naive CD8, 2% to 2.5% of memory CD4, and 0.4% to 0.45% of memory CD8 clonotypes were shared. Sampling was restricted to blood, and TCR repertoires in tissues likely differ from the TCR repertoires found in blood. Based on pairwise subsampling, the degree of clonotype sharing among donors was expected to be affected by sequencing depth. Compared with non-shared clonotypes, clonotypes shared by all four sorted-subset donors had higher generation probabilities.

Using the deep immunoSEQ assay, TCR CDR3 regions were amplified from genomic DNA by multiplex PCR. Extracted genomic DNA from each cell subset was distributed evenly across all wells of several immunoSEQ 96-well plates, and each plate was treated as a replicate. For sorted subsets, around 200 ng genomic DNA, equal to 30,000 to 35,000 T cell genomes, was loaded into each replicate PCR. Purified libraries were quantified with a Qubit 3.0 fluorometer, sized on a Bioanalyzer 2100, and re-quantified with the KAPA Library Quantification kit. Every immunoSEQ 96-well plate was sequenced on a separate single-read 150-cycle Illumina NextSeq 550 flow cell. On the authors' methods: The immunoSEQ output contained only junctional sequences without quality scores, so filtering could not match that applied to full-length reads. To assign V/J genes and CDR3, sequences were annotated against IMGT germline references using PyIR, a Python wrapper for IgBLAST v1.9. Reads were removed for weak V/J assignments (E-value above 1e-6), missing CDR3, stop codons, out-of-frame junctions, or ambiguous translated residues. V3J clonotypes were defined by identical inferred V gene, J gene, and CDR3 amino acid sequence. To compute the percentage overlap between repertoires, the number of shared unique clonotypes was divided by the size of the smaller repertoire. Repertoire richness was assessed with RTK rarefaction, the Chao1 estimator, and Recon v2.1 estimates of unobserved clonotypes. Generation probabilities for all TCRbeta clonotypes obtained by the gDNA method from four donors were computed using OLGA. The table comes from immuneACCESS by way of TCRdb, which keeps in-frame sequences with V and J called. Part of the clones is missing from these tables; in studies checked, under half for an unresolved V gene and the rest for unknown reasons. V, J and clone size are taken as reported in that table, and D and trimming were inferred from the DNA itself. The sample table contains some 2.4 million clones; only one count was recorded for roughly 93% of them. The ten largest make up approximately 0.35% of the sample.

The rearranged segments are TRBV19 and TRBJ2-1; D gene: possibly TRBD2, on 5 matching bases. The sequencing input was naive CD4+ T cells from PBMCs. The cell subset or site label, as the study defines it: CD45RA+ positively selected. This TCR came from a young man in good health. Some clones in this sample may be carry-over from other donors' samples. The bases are TGTGCCAGTAGTCCCCGGGCAGCGGCTTACAATGAGCAGTTCTTC. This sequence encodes CASSPRAAAYNEQFF.